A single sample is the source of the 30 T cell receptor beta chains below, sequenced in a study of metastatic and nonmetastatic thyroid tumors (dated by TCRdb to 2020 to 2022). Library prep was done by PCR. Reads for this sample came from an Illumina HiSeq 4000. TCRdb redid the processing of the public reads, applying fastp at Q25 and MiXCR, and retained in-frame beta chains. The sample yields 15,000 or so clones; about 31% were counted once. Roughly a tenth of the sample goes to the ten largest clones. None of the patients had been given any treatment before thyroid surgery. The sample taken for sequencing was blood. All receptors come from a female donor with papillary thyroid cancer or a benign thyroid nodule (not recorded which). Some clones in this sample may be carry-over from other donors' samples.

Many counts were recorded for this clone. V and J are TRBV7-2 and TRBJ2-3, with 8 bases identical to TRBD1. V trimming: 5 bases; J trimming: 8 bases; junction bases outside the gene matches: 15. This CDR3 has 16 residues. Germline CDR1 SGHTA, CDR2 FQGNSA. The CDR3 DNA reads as TGTGCCAGCAGCCTGGGACAGGTGGGGGTGAAGGGTACGCAGTATTTT. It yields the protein CASSLGQVGVKGTQYF. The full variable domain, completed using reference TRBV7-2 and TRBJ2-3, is GAGVSQSPSNKVTEKGKDVELRCDPISGHTALYWYRQSLGQGLEFLIYFQGNSAPDKSGLPSDRFSAERTGGSVSTLTIQRTQQEDSAVYLCASSLGQVGVKGTQYFGPGTRLTVL.

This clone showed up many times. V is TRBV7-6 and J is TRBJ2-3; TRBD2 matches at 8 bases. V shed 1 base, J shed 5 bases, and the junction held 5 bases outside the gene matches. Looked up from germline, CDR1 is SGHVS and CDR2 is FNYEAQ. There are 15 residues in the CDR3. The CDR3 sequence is CASSLVGGARDTQYF. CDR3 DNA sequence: TGTGCCAGCAGCTTAGTCGGGGGGGCAAGAGATACGCAGTATTTT.

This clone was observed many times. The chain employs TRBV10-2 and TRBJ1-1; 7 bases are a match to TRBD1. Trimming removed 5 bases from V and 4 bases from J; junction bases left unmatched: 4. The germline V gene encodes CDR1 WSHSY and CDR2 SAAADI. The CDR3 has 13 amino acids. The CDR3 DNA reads TGCGCCAGCAGTCGAGGACAGGTCACTGAAGCTTTCTTT. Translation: CASSRGQVTEAFF.

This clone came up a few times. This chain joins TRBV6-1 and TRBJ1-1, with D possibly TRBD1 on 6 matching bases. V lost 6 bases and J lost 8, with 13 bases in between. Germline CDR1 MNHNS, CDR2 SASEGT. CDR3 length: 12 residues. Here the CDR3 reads CASSKGEGEAFF. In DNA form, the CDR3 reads TGTGCCAGCAGCAAGGGGGAGGGGGAAGCTTTCTTT.

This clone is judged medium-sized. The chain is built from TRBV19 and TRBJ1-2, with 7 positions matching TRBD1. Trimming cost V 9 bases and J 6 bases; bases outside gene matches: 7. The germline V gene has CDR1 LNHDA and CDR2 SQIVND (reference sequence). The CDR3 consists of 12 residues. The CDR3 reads CASVDRDHGYTF. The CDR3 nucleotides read TGTGCCAGCGTCGACAGGGATCATGGCTACACCTTC.

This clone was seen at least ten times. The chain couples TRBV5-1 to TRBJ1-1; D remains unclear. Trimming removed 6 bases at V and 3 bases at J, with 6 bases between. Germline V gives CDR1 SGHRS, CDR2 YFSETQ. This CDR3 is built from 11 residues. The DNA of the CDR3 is TGCGCCAGCAAAGGTGACACTGAAGCTTTCTTT. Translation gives CASKGDTEAFF. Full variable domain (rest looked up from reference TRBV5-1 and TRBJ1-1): KAGVTQTPRYLIKTRGQQVTLSCSPISGHRSVSWYQQTPGQGLQFLFEYFSETQRNKGNFPGRFSGRQFSNSRSEMNVSTLELGDSALYLCASKGDTEAFFGQGTRLTVV.

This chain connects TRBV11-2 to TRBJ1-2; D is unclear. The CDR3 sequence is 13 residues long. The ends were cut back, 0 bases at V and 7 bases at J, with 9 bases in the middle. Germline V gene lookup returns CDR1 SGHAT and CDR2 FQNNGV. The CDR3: CASSLEASGGYTF. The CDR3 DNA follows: TGTGCCAGCAGCTTAGAGGCCTCGGGTGGCTACACCTTC. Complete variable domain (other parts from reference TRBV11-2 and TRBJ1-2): EAGVAQSPRYKIIEKRQSVAFWCNPISGHATLYWYQQILGQGPKLLIQFQNNGVVDDSQLPKDRFSAERLKGVDSTLKIQPAKLEDSAVYLCASSLEASGGYTFGSGTRLTVV.

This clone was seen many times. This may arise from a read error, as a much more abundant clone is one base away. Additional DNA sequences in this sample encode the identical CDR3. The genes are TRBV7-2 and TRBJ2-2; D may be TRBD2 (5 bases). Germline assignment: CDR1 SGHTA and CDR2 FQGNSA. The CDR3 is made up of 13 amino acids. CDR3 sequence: CASSLAWAGELFF. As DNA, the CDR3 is TGTGCCAGCAGCTTAGCGTGGGCCGGGGAGCTGTTTTTC.

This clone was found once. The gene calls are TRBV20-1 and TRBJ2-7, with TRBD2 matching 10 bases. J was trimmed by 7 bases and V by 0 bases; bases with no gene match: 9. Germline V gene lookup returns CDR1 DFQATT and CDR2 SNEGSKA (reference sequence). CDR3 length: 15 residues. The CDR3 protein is CSARDPSGSGREQYF. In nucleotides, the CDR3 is TGCAGTGCTAGAGATCCTAGCGGGAGTGGGAGGGAGCAGTACTTC.

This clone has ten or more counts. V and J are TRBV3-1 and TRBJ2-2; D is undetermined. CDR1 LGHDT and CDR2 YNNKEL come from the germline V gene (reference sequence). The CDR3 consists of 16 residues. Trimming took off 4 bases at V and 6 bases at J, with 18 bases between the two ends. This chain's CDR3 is CASSRTEGINSGELFF. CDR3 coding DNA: TGTGCCAGCAGCCGAACAGAAGGTATTAATTCCGGGGAGCTGTTTTTT.

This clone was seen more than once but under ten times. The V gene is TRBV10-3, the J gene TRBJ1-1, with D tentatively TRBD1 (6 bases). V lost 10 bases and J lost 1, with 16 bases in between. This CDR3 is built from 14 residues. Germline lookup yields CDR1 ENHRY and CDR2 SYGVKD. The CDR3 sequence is CATMPTGANTEAFF. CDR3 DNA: TGTGCCACCATGCCGACAGGCGCGAACACTGAAGCTTTCTTT.

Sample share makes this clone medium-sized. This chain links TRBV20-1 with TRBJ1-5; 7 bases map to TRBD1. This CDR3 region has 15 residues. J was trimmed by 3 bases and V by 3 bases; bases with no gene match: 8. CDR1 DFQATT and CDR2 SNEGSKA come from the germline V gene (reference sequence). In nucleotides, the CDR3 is TGCAGTGCTAGGGTCCCTGACAGGGACAATCAGCCCCAGCATTTT. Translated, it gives CSARVPDRDNQPQHF.

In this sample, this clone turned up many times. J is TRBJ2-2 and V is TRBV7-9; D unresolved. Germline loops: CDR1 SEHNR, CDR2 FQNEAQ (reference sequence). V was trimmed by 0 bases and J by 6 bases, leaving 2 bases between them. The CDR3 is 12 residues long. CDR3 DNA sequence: TGTGCCAGCAGCTTAGCGGCCGGGGAGCTGTTTTTT. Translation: CASSLAAGELFF.

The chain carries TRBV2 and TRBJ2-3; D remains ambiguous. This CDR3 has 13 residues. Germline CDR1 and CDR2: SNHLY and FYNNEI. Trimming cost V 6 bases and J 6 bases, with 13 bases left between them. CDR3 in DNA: TGTGCCAGCAGCCCAATACTAACGGATACGCAGTATTTT. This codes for CASSPILTDTQYF.

Here the CDR3 reads CASSLALNTEAFF. Here the CDR3 DNA reads TGCGCCAGCAGCTTGGCACTGAACACTGAAGCTTTCTTT. This chain connects TRBV5-1 to TRBJ1-1; D not certain. CDR3 length equals 13 residues. The ends were cut back, 0 bases at V and 0 bases at J, with 3 bases in the middle. Germline V gene data show CDR1 as SGHRS and CDR2 as YFSETQ.

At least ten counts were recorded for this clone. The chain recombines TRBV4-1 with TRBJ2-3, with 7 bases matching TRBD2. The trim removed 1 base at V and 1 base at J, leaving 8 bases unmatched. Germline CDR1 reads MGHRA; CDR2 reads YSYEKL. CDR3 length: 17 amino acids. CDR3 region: CASSQVPAGRGTDTQYF. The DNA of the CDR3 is TGCGCCAGCAGCCAAGTCCCAGCGGGGAGAGGCACAGATACGCAGTATTTT.

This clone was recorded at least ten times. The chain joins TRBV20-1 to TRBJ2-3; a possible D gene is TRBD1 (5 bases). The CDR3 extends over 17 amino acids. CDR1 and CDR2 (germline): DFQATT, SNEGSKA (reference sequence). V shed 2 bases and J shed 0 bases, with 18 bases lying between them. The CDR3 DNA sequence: TGCAGTGCTAGAAGGAAGAAGGGGAACCCTAGCACAGATACGCAGTATTTT. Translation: CSARRKKGNPSTDTQYF.

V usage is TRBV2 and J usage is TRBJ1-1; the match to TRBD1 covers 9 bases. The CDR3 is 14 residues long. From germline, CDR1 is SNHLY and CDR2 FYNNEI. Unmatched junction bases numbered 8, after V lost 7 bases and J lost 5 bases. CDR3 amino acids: CASTQDRGMTEAFF. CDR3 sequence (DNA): TGTGCCAGCACTCAGGACAGGGGTATGACTGAAGCTTTCTTT. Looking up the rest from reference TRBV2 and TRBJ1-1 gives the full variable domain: EPEVTQTPSHQVTQMGQEVILRCVPISNHLYFYWYRQILGQKVEFLVSFYNNEISEKSEIFDDQFSVERPDGSNFTLKIRSTKLEDSAMYFCASTQDRGMTEAFFGQGTRLTVV.

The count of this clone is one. In nucleotides, the CDR3 is TGTGCCAGCAGCTTAGCGGCGGACTTTGGGAGGGGAGACTACGAGCAGTACTTC. It translates to CASSLAADFGRGDYEQYF. V gene TRBV7-2 combines with J gene TRBJ2-7, with 7 nucleotides matching TRBD2. This CDR3 has 18 amino acids. V shed 0 bases, J shed 3 bases, and the junction held 14 bases outside the gene matches. CDR1 is SGHTA and CDR2 is FQGNSA in the germline V gene.

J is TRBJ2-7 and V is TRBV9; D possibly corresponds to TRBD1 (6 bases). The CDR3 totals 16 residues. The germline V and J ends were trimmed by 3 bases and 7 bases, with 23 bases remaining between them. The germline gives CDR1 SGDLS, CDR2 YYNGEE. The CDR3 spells CASSEGEWQGVWEQYF. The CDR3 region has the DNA TGTGCCAGCAGCGAGGGGGAATGGCAGGGTGTCTGGGAGCAGTACTTC. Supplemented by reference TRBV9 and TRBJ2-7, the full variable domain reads DSGVTQTPKHLITATGQRVTLRCSPRSGDLSVYWYQQSLDQGLQFLIQYYNGEERAKGNILERFSAQQFPDLHSELNLSSLELGDSALYFCASSEGEWQGVWEQYFGPGTRLTVT.

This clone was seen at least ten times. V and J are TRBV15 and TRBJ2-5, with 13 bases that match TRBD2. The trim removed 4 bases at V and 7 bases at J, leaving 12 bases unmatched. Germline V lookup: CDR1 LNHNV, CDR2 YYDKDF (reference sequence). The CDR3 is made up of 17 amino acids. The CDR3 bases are TGTGCCACCAGCACTCTCGGACTAGCGGGGGCTTTGGGGACCCAGTACTTC. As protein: CATSTLGLAGALGTQYF.

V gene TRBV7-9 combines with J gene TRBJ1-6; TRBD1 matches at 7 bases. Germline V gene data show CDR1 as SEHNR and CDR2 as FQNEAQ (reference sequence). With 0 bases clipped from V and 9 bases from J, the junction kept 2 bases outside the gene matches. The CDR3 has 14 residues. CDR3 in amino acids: CASSLATGASPLHF. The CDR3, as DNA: TGTGCCAGCAGCTTAGCTACAGGGGCTTCACCCCTCCACTTT.

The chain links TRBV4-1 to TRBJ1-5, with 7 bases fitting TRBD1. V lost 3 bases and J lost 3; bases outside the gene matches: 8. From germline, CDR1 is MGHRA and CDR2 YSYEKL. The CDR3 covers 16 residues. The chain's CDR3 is CASSHHDRVVNQPQHF. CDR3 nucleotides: TGCGCCAGCAGCCATCACGACAGGGTCGTCAATCAGCCCCAGCATTTT.

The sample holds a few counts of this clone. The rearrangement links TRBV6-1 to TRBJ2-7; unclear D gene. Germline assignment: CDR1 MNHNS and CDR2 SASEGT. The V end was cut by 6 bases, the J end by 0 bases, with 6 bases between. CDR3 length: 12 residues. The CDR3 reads CASRTPSYEQYF. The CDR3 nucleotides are TGTGCCAGCAGGACCCCCTCCTACGAGCAGTACTTC.

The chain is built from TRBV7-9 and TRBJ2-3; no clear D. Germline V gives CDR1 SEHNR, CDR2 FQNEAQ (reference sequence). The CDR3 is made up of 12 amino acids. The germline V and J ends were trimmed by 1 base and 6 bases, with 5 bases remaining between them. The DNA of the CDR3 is TGTGCCAGCAGCTTAGTTCGGGATACGCAGTATTTT. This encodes CASSLVRDTQYF.

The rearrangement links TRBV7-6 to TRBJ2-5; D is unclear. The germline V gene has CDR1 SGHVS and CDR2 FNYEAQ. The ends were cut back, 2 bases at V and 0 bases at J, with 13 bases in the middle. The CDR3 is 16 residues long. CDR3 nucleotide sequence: TGTGCCAGCAGCTTAAACAGCTGTGGCTACCAAGAGACCCAGTACTTC. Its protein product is CASSLNSCGYQETQYF.

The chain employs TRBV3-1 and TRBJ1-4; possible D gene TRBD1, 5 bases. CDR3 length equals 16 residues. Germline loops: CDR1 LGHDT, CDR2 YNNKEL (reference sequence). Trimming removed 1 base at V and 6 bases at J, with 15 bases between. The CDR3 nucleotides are TGTGCCAGCAGCCAAGGGGTGTGGCAGGGCTATGAAAAACTGTTTTTT. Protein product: CASSQGVWQGYEKLFF.

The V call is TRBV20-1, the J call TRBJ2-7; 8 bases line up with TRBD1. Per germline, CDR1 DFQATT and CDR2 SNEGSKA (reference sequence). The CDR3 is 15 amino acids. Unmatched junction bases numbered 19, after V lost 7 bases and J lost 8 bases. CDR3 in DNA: TGCAGTGGGGAATTAGCGGACAGGGACTTTGGGAAGCAGTACTTC. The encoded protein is CSGELADRDFGKQYF.

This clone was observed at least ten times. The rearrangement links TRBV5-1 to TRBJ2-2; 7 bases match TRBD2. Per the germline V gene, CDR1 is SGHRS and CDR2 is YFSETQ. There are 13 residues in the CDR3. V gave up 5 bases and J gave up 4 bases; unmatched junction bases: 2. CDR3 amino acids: CASRPGGTGELFF. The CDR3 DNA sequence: TGCGCCAGCAGGCCGGGAGGCACCGGGGAGCTGTTTTTT.

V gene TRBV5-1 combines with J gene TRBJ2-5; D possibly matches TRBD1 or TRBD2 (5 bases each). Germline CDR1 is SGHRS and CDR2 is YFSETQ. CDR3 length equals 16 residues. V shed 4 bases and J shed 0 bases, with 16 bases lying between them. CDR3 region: CASSPGALVYQETQYF. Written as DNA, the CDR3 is TGCGCCAGCAGCCCCGGGGCTTTGGTGTACCAAGAGACCCAGTACTTC.